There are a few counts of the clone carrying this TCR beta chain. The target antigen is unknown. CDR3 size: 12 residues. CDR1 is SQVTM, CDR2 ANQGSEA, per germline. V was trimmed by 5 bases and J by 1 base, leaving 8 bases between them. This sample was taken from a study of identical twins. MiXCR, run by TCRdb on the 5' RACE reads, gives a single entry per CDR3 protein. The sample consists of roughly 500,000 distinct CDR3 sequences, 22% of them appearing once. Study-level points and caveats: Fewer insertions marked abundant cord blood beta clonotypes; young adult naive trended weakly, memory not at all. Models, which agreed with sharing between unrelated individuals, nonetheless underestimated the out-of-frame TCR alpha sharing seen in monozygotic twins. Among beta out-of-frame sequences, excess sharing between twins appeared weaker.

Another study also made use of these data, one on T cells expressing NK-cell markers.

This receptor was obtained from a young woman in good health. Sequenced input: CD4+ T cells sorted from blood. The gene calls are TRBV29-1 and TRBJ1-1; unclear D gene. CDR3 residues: CSVRYRNTEAFF. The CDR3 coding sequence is TGCAGCGTTCGTTACAGGAACACTGAAGCTTTCTTT.